Following are 18 T cell receptor beta chains from one sample sequenced in a study of cytomegalovirus exposure and HLA in healthy donors. It was with 60 Vbeta and 13 Jbeta primers that the PCR ran. Generated by immunoSEQ multiplex PCR, the TCRdb table keeps only in-frame clones and is missing some. The sample lists some 110,000 clones, about three quarters seen once, with roughly 5.7% in the top ten. The sequencing sample was made of PBMCs. These receptors were obtained from a male donor in good health and CMV-seronegative.

The chain links TRBV18 to TRBJ2-7; maybe TRBD1 (6 bases). Germline loops: CDR1 KGHSH, CDR2 LQKENI. The CDR3 has 14 amino acids. V lost 4 bases and J 9 bases, leaving 19 bases between the germline ends. As DNA, the CDR3 is TGTGCCAGCTCACGCCGGGACACCGATTTAGTGCAGTACTTC. It encodes CASSRRDTDLVQYF.

The chain couples TRBV14 to TRBJ2-4; no firm D call. CDR1 is SGHDN, CDR2 FVKESK, per germline. The CDR3 is made up of 14 amino acids. Trimming removed 6 bases at V and 0 bases at J, with 9 bases between. The CDR3 DNA reads as TGTGCCAGCAGTATGGCAGTAGCCAAAAACATTCAGTACTTC. This sequence encodes CASSMAVAKNIQYF.

V and J are TRBV5-5 and TRBJ1-1; D gene unclear. From germline, CDR1 is SGHKS and CDR2 YYEKEE (reference sequence). With 4 bases removed from V and 1 base from J, the gap between germline ends came to 14 bases. The CDR3 has 15 amino acids. The CDR3 protein is CASSRGRPTNTEAFF. The DNA for the CDR3 is TGTGCCAGCAGCCGGGGAAGGCCGACGAACACTGAAGCTTTCTTT.

This chain uses TRBV7-2 with TRBJ2-3; D remains unclear. V dropped 5 bases and J dropped 0 bases, with 9 bases sitting between them. The CDR3 contains 14 residues. Germline loops: CDR1 SGHTA, CDR2 FQGNSA. Here the CDR3 DNA reads TGTGCCAGCAGCCGAAGCGTTAGCACAGATACGCAGTATTTT. Encoded protein: CASSRSVSTDTQYF. Supplemented by reference TRBV7-2 and TRBJ2-3, the full variable domain reads GAGVSQSPSNKVTEKGKDVELRCDPISGHTALYWYRQSLGQGLEFLIYFQGNSAPDKSGLPSDRFSAERTGGSVSTLTIQRTQQEDSAVYLCASSRSVSTDTQYFGPGTRLTVL.

The chain recombines TRBV19 with TRBJ2-7, with TRBD1 as a possible D gene (5 bases). Germline V gene sequence: CDR1 LNHDA, CDR2 SQIVND (reference sequence). V was trimmed by 4 bases and J by 4 bases, leaving 11 bases between them. This CDR3 contains 13 residues. The CDR3 DNA sequence: TGTGCCAGTAGTAACGGGCAGGGTTACGAGCAGTACTTC. Translated, it gives CASSNGQGYEQYF.

The chain joins TRBV19 to TRBJ2-7, with 10 nucleotides matching TRBD1. Unmatched junction bases numbered 4, after V lost 5 bases and J lost 3 bases. CDR3 length: 14 amino acids. Germline V gene sequence: CDR1 LNHDA, CDR2 SQIVND (reference sequence). The CDR3 here is CASSSGTGDYEQYF. The CDR3 DNA sequence: TGTGCCAGTAGTTCCGGGACAGGGGACTACGAGCAGTACTTC.

The chain carries TRBV19 and TRBJ2-2, with TRBD2 matching over 13 bases. Per germline, CDR1 LNHDA and CDR2 SQIVND (reference sequence). V was pared by 7 bases and J by 4 bases, with 9 bases of the junction left unmatched. The CDR3 is made up of 17 amino acids. The CDR3 DNA is TGTGCCAGTACCACCGGGACTAGCGGGATCGGCACCGGGGAGCTGTTTTTT. It codes for CASTTGTSGIGTGELFF.

A few counts support this clone. The chain uses TRBV6-6 and TRBJ1-1; no firm D call. The germline V gene has CDR1 MNHNY and CDR2 SVGAGI (reference sequence). The CDR3 length is 14 residues. V was pared by 2 bases and J by 1 base, with 8 bases between. In DNA, the CDR3 is TGTGCCAGCAGTTACGTAGCGGGGAACACTGAAGCTTTCTTT. Translating it yields CASSYVAGNTEAFF.

This chain connects TRBV7-3 to TRBJ2-7; 12 bases map to TRBD2. V shed 5 bases and J 3 bases; nucleotides not matched to a gene: 5. Germline values: CDR1 SGHTA, CDR2 FQGTGA. This CDR3 is built from 15 residues. The CDR3 protein is CASSRLAGEYYEQYF. In DNA form, the CDR3 reads TGTGCCAGCAGCCGACTAGCGGGAGAGTACTACGAGCAGTACTTC.

The sample holds a few counts of this clone. This chain uses TRBV9 with TRBJ1-1, with D perhaps matching TRBD1 (6 bases). Per germline, CDR1 SGDLS and CDR2 YYNGEE. This CDR3 has 14 residues. Trimming left V 2 bases short and J 10 bases short, with 18 bases between. The DNA for the CDR3 is TGTGCCAGCAGCGTCTCCGGGACATCGAAAGGAGCTTTCTTT. The encoded protein is CASSVSGTSKGAFF. Full variable domain (rest looked up from reference TRBV9 and TRBJ1-1): DSGVTQTPKHLITATGQRVTLRCSPRSGDLSVYWYQQSLDQGLQFLIQYYNGEERAKGNILERFSAQQFPDLHSELNLSSLELGDSALYFCASSVSGTSKGAFFGQGTRLTVV.

The genes are TRBV4-1 and TRBJ2-4; 9 nucleotides align to TRBD1. The CDR3 has 15 amino acids. The germline gives CDR1 MGHRA, CDR2 YSYEKL. V lost 3 bases, J lost 3 bases, and 3 bases stayed unmatched. The chain's CDR3 is CASSQGQGVKNIQYF. CDR3 sequence (DNA): TGCGCCAGCAGCCAGGGACAGGGTGTCAAAAACATTCAGTACTTC.

About this clone itself: At one of its ends the junction is not consistent with the germline gene, which may arise from a read error. The chain joins TRBV6-5 to TRBJ2-7; tentative D call: TRBD1 (6 bases). Germline V lookup: CDR1 MNHEY, CDR2 SVGAGI. The CDR3 loop spans 12 amino acids. CDR3 nucleotides: TGTGCCATCAGTGCAGGGGCCTACGAGCAGTACTTC. Translation: CAISAGAYEQYF.

The chain uses TRBV9 and TRBJ2-5; TRBD2 matches 7 bases. V lost 3 bases and J lost 4; bases outside the gene matches: 3. The CDR3 runs 13 residues. The germline CDR1 and CDR2 sequences are SGDLS and YYNGEE. The CDR3 DNA reads as TGTGCCAGCAGCGGGGCGGGGGTAGAGACCCAGTACTTC. Translated, it gives CASSGAGVETQYF.

This chain joins TRBV28 and TRBJ2-3; D is unresolved. V shed 4 bases and J shed 2 bases, with 7 bases lying between them. This CDR3 contains 13 residues. Germline V gene sequence: CDR1 MDHEN, CDR2 SYDVKM. CDR3 coding DNA: TGTGCCAGCAGTTCGGGTTACACAGATACGCAGTATTTT. It is translated as CASSSGYTDTQYF.

This clone is a singleton in its sample. This rearrangement joins TRBV7-2 to TRBJ1-3; TRBD1 might be the D (5 bases). Per the germline V gene, CDR1 is SGHTA and CDR2 is FQGNSA. V was pared by 1 base and J by 1 base, with 11 bases between. The CDR3 length is 16 residues. The CDR3 loop reads CASSLVAGTSGNTIYF. Written as DNA, the CDR3 is TGTGCCAGCAGCTTAGTGGCAGGGACTTCTGGAAACACCATATATTTT.

The chain links TRBV28 to TRBJ2-7; a possible D gene is TRBD1 (5 bases). Trimming removed 7 bases at V and 2 bases at J, with 18 bases between. CDR3 length equals 15 residues. The V gene's germline CDR1 is MDHEN and CDR2 SYDVKM. This CDR3 is CASKLLVQGPYEQYF. CDR3 in DNA: TGTGCCAGCAAGCTTCTCGTGCAGGGCCCCTACGAGCAGTACTTC.

This chain uses TRBV6-5 with TRBJ1-1; D ambiguous. V lost 6 bases to trimming and J lost 8 bases, with 13 bases between them. This CDR3 has 12 residues. Germline V gene lookup returns CDR1 MNHEY and CDR2 SVGAGI. Written as DNA, the CDR3 is TGTGCCAGCAGGGAGAGAGGGTACGAAGCTTTCTTT. It is translated as CASRERGYEAFF.

This clone has only a few counts. This chain joins TRBV2 and TRBJ1-5; D gene unclear. This CDR3 is built from 11 residues. CDR1 SNHLY and CDR2 FYNNEI come from the germline V gene. Trimming left V 6 bases short and J 4 bases short, with 4 bases between. CDR3: CASSQNQPQHF. Written as DNA, the CDR3 is TGTGCCAGCAGCCAAAATCAGCCCCAGCATTTT.